This is a list of T cell receptor beta chains from one sample in a study of blood T cell repertoires in COVID-19. Clones were sequenced by immunoSEQ multiplex PCR, and TCRdb holds only the in-frame ones, with some missing. The data hold around 140,000 clones, with 80% observed a single time. Input material: peripheral blood. These TCRs come from a man aged 70-80 years who had recovered from COVID-19. CDR3s include the opening cysteine and the closing phenylalanine or tryptophan. The D gene is left open where the match is weak. Only part of the rows carry a size: once, few, many, or a class if the clone is expanded.

cdr3_nt,cdr3_aa,v_call,clone_size,j_call,d_call
TGTGCCAGCTCACCACCCCTAGCGGAGGGGCTGACAGATACGCAGTATTTT,CASSPPLAEGLTDTQYF,TRBV18,-,TRBJ2-3,TRBD2
TGTGCCAGCAGTGGGGACAGAGGGGGGAATCAGCCCCAGCATTTT,CASSGDRGGNQPQHF,TRBV2,-,TRBJ1-5,TRBD1
TGCGCCAGCAGCTCCGGACTAGCGGGAGTAACGGGTGAGCAGTTCTTC,CASSSGLAGVTGEQFF,TRBV10-2,-,TRBJ2-1,TRBD2
TGTGCCAGCAGCATCGGTGCAGGGCCCTACGAGCAGTACTTC,CASSIGAGPYEQYF,TRBV7-9,few,TRBJ2-7,-
TGTGCCAGTAGTCCAAGTAGGGGACAGGGGGACACTGAAGCTTTCTTT,CASSPSRGQGDTEAFF,TRBV19,-,TRBJ1-1,TRBD1
TGTGCCAGCAGCCCCACCACTCGGGACAGGGATAAAAAACTGTTTTTT,CASSPTTRDRDKKLFF,TRBV3-1/TRBV3-2,-,TRBJ1-4,TRBD1
TGTGCCAGCAGTGTCGGGGGACAGGTCAAACTGTTTTTT,CASSVGGQVKLFF,TRBV28,-,TRBJ1-4,TRBD1
TGTGCCAGCAGCCCGTGGTTTGGCCCCGGCGGGGAGCAGTACTTC,CASSPWFGPGGEQYF,TRBV6-2/TRBV6-3,-,TRBJ2-7,-
TGTGCCAGTAGTCTCTTCTGGTGGACAGGGGGAGACGCAACTAATGAAAAACTGTTTTTT,CASSLFWWTGGDATNEKLFF,TRBV19,-,TRBJ1-4,TRBD1
TGCGCCAGCAGCCCCGAACTCTCTGGGGCCAACGTCCTGACTTTC,CASSPELSGANVLTF,TRBV5-1,many,TRBJ2-6,-
TGTGCCAGCAGCTTAGTGGAGACAGGGATAGTAGACACCATATATTTT,CASSLVETGIVDTIYF,TRBV7-6,-,TRBJ1-3,TRBD1
TGCGCCAGCAGCCAAGATCGGGGAGGGACCTACGAGCAGTACTTC,CASSQDRGGTYEQYF,TRBV4-3,-,TRBJ2-7,TRBD2
TGCGCCAGCAGCTTGGTGCCCAGCGAGAACACAGATACGCAGTATTTT,CASSLVPSENTDTQYF,TRBV5-1,-,TRBJ2-3,-
TGTGCCAGCAGCCCAGGGGGGTACGAGCAGTACTTC,CASSPGGYEQYF,TRBV11-2,-,TRBJ2-7,-
TGTGCCAGCAGCCAGTTAGCGGGAGGGCCCGCAGATACGCAGTATTTT,CASSQLAGGPADTQYF,TRBV3-1/TRBV3-2,-,TRBJ2-3,TRBD2
TGTGCCAGTAGTTTCATAGCGGGAGGGACCTACGAGCAGTACTTC,CASSFIAGGTYEQYF,TRBV19,-,TRBJ2-7,TRBD2
TGTGCCAGCAGCTTAGACATAGCGGGTCAAGAGACCCAGTACTTC,CASSLDIAGQETQYF,TRBV11-2,-,TRBJ2-5,TRBD2
TGCGCCAGCAGCCTAGACAGAGCGGGTGCTTACGAGCAGTACTTC,CASSLDRAGAYEQYF,TRBV4-1,-,TRBJ2-7,-
TGTGCCAGCAGTTACTCGCCTACAGGACGTGGCTACACCTTC,CASSYSPTGRGYTF,TRBV6-5,-,TRBJ1-2,-
TGCGCCAGTGGAGCGGGAGGGCCCTCGAATGAGCAGTTCTTC,CASGAGGPSNEQFF,TRBV5-1,-,TRBJ2-1,TRBD2